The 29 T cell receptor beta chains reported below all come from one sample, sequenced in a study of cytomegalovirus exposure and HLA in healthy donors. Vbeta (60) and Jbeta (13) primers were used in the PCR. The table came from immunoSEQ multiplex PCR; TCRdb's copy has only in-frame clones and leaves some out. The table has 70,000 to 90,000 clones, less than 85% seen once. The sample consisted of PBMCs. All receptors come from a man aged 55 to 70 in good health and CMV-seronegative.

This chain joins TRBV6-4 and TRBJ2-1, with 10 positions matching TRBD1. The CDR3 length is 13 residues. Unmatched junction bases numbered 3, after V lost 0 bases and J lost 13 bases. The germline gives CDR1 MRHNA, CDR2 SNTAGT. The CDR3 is CASSDSDRGIQFF. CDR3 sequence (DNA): TGTGCCAGCAGTGACTCGGACAGGGGGATACAGTTCTTC.

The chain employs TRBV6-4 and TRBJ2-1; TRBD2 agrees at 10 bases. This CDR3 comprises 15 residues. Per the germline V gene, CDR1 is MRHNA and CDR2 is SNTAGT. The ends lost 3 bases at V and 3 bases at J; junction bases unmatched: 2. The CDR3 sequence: CASSEGTSDYNEQFF. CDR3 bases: TGTGCCAGCAGTGAAGGGACTAGCGACTACAATGAGCAGTTCTTC.

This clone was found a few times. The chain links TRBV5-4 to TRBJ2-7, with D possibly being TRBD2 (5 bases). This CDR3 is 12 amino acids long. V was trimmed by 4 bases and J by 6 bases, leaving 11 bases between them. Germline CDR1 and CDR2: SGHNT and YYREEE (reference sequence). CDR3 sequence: CASSIEGPEQYF. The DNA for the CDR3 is TGTGCCAGCAGCATAGAGGGTCCCGAGCAGTACTTC.

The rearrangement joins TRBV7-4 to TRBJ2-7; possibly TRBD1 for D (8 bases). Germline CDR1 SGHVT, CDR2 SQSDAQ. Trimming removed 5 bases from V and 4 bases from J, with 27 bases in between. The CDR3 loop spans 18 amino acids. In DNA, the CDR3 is TGTGCCAGCAGCGACCGGGACAGGACGGGGGGCGGTTTTTACGAGCAGTACTTC. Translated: CASSDRDRTGGGFYEQYF. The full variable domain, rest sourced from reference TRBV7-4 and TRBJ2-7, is GAGVSQSPRYKVAKRGRDVALRCDSISGHVTLYWYRQTLGQGSEVLTYSQSDAQRDKSGRPSGRFSAERPERSVSTLKIQRTEQGDSAVYLCASSDRDRTGGGFYEQYFGPGTRLTVT.

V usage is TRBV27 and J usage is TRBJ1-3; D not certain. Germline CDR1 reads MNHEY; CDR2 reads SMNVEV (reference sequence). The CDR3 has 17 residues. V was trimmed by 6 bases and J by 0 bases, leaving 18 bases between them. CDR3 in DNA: TGTGCCAGCAGAGAGGGAAATCGGAGGGCCTCTGGAAACACCATATATTTT. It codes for CASREGNRRASGNTIYF.

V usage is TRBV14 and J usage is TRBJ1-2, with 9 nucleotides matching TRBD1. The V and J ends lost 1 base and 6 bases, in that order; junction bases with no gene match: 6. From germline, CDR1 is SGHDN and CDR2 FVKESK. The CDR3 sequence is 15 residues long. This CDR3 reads CASSQVRQGVNGYTF. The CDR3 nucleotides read TGTGCCAGCAGCCAAGTTCGACAGGGGGTAAATGGCTACACCTTC.

The chain's CDR3 is CASFPDRNYNEQFF. The CDR3 nucleotides read TGTGCCAGCTTCCCGGACAGGAATTACAATGAGCAGTTCTTC. The V gene is TRBV18, the J gene TRBJ2-1; 7 bases are shared with TRBD1. V was clipped by 7 bases and J by 4 bases; unmatched bases: 7. The CDR3 is made up of 14 amino acids. The V gene's germline CDR1 is KGHSH and CDR2 LQKENI.

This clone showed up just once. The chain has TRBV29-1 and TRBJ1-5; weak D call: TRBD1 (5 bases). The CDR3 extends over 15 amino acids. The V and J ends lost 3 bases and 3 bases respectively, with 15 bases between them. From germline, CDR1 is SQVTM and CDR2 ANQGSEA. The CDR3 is CSVEGGVESNQPQHF. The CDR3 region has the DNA TGCAGCGTTGAGGGGGGGGTGGAATCCAATCAGCCCCAGCATTTT.

The CDR3 DNA reads as TGTGCCAGCAGTGAATTTGGGCAGCAAGAGACCCAGTACTTC. Its translation is CASSEFGQQETQYF. The gene calls are TRBV25-1 and TRBJ2-5, with unresolved D. V was shortened by 1 base and J by 2 bases, with 8 bases between the two germline ends. Germline V gene lookup returns CDR1 MGHDK and CDR2 SYGVNS. The CDR3 contains 14 residues.

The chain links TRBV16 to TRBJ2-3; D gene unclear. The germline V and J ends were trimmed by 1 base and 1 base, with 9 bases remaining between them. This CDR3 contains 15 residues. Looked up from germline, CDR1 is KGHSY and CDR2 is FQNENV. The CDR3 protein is CASSQLTGGTDTQYF. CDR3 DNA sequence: TGTGCCAGCAGCCAATTAACTGGTGGCACAGATACGCAGTATTTT.

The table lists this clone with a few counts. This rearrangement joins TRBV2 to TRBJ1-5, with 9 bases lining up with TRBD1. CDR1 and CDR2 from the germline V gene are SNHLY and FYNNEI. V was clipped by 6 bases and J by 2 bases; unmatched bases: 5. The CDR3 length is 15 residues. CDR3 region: CASRTDRGGNQPQHF. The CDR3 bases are TGTGCCAGCAGGACGGACAGGGGAGGCAATCAGCCCCAGCATTTT.

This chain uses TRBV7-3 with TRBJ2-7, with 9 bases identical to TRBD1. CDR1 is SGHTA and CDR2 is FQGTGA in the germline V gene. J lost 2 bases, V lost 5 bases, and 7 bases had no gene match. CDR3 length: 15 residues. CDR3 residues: CASSLNRDRAYEQYF. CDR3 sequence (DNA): TGTGCCAGCAGCCTCAACCGGGACAGGGCCTACGAGCAGTACTTC.

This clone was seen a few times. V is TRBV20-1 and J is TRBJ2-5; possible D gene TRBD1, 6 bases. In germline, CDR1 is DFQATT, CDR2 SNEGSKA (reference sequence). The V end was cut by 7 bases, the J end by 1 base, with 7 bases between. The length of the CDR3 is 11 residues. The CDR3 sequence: CSGTVQETQYF. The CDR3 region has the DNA TGCAGTGGGACAGTCCAAGAGACCCAGTACTTC.

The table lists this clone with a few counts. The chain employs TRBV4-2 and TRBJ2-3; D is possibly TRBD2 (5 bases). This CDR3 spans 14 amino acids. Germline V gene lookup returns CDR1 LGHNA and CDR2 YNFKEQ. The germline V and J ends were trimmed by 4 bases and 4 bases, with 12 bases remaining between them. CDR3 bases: TGTGCCAGCAGCCTAGGAGGATGGTCAGATACGCAGTATTTT. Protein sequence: CASSLGGWSDTQYF.

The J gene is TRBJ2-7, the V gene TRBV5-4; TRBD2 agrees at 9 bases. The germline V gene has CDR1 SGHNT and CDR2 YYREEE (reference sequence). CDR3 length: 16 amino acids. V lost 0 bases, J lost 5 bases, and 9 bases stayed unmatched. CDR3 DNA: TGTGCCAGCAGCTTGGGGAGCGGGGGGCCGAAAAACGAGCAGTACTTC. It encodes CASSLGSGGPKNEQYF.

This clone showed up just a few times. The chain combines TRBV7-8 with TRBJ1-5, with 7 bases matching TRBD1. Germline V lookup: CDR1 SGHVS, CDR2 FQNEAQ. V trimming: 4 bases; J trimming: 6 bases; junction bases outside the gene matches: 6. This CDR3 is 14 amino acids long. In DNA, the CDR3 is TGTGCCAGCAGCTGGAATCAGGGGGGTCAGCCCCAGCATTTT. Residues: CASSWNQGGQPQHF.

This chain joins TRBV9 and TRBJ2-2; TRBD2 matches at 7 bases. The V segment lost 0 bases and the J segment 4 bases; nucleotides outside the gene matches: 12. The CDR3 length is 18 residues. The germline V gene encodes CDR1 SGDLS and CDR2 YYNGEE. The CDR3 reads CASSVAYGRPGGTGELFF. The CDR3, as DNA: TGTGCCAGCAGCGTAGCTTACGGGAGGCCTGGAGGCACCGGGGAGCTGTTTTTT.

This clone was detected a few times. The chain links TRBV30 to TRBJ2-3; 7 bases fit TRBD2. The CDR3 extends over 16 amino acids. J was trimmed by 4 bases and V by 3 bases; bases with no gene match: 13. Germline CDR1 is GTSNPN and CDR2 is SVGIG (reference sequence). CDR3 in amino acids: CAWRGGTARGADTQYF. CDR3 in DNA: TGTGCCTGGAGGGGGGGGACCGCGAGGGGTGCAGATACGCAGTATTTT.

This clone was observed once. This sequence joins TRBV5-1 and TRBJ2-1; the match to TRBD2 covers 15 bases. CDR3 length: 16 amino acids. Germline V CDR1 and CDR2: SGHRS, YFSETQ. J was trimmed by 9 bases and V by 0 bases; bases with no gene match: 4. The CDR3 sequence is CASSLGTSGGAGEQFF. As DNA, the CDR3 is TGCGCCAGCAGCTTGGGGACTAGCGGGGGGGCCGGTGAGCAGTTCTTC.

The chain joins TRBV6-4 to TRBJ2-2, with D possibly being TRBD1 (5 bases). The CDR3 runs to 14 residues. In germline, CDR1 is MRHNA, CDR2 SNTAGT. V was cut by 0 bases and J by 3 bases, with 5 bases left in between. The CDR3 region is CASSDSTDTGELFF. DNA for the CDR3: TGTGCCAGCAGTGACTCGACAGACACCGGGGAGCTGTTTTTT.

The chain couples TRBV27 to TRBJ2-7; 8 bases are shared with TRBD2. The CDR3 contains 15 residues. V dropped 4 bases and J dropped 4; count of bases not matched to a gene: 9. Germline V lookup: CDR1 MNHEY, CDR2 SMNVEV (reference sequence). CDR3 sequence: CASSSSTGLDYEQYF. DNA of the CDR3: TGTGCCAGCAGTTCCTCAACGGGACTAGATTACGAGCAGTACTTC.

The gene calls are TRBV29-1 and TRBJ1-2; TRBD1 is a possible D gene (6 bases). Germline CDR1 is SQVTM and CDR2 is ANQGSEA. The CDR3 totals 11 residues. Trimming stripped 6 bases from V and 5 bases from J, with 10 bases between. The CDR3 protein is CSVSRGYGYTF. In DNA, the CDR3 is TGCAGCGTGTCCAGGGGTTATGGCTACACCTTC. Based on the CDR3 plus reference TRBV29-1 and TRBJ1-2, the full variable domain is SAVISQKPSRDICQRGTSLTIQCQVDSQVTMMFWYRQQPGQSLTLIATANQGSEATYESGFVIDKFPISRPNLTFSTLTVSNMSPEDSSIYLCSVSRGYGYTFGSGTRLTVV.

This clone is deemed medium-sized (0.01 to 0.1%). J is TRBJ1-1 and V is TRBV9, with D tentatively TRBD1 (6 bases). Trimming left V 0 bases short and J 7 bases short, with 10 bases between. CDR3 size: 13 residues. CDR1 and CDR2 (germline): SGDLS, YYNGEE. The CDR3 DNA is TGTGCCAGCAGCGTAGCTCAGGGGTTTGAAGCTTTCTTT. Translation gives CASSVAQGFEAFF.

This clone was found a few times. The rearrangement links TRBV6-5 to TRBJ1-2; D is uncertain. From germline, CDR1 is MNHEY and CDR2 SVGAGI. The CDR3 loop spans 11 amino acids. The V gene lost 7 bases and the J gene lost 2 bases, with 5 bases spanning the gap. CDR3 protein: CASTENYGYTF. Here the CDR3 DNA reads TGTGCCAGCACCGAGAACTATGGCTACACCTTC.

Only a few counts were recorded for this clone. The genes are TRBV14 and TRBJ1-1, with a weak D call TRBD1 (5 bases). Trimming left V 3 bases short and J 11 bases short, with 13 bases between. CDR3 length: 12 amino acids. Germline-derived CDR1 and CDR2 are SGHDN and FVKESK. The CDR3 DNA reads TGTGCCAGCAGCCAGGTGGGGGGATGGGCTTTCTTT. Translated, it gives CASSQVGGWAFF.

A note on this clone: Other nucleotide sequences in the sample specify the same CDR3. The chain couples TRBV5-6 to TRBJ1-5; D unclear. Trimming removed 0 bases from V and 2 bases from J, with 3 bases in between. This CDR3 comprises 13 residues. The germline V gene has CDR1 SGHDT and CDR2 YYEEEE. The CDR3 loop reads CASSLAGNQPQHF. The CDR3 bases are TGTGCCAGCAGCTTGGCGGGCAATCAGCCCCAGCATTTT. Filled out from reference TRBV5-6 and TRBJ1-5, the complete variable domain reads DAGVTQSPTHLIKTRGQQVTLRCSPKSGHDTVSWYQQALGQGPQFIFQYYEEEERQRGNFPDRFSGHQFPNYSSELNVNALLLGDSALYLCASSLAGNQPQHFGDGTRLSIL.

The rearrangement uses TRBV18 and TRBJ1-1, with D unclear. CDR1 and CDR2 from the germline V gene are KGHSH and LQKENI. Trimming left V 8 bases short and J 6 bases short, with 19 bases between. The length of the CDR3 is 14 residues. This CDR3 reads CASTAASDWAEAFF. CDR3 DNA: TGTGCCAGCACGGCAGCGAGTGATTGGGCTGAAGCTTTCTTT. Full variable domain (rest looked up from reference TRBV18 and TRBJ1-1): NAGVMQNPRHLVRRRGQEARLRCSPMKGHSHVYWYRQLPEEGLKFMVYLQKENIIDESGMPKERFSAEFPKEGPSILRIQQVVRGDSAAYFCASTAASDWAEAFFGQGTRLTVV.

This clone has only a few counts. The CDR3 loop is CASSPGVASYNEQFF. The CDR3 nucleotides read TGTGCCAGCAGCCCAGGGGTGGCCTCCTACAATGAGCAGTTCTTC. V and J are TRBV5-6 and TRBJ2-1, with a possible D match to TRBD1 (6 bases). Germline assignment: CDR1 SGHDT and CDR2 YYEEEE. The CDR3 is made up of 15 amino acids. The germline V and J ends were trimmed by 4 bases and 0 bases, with 11 bases remaining between them.

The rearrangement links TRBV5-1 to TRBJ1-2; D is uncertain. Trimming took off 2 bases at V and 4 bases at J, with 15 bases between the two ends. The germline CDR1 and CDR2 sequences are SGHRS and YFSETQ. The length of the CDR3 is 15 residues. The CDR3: CASSFGPGGIYGYTF. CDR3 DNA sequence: TGCGCCAGCAGCTTTGGTCCGGGAGGCATCTATGGCTACACCTTC.